This record looks at one T cell receptor beta chain sequence and its context. Antigen specificity is unknown. Using immunoSEQ multiplex PCR, the repertoire was profiled, and TCRdb retains in-frame clones only, with some absent. Among 100,000 or so clones, 86% were seen once, and the ten largest hold approximately 1.3%. The sample comes from a study of T cell responses to AZD1222 COVID-19 vaccine. As for the study in general: Second doses were pooled across both intervals (about 4 or about 12 weeks).

Findings of the study overall: The span of vaccine-associated CD4 TCRs extended across spike, with dominance at 160-218 and 743-854. Just a handful of people given AZD1222 tested seropositive at baseline. Clonal diversity may have been underestimated, and the donors were mostly white British, with more females than males.

The V end was cut by 2 bases, the J end by 2 bases, with 15 bases between. This CDR3 has 16 residues. The germline gives CDR1 MDHEN, CDR2 SYDVKM. The V gene is TRBV28, the J gene TRBJ1-1; TRBD1 might be the D (6 bases). Sample: peripheral blood, taken on day 0 of AZD1222 vaccination. The sequence was collected from an adult in good health. The CDR3 nucleotides are TGTGCCAGCAGTTTAGTAGGGGGGCCTCAAAACACTGAAGCTTTCTTT. Translated, it gives CASSLVGGPQNTEAFF.